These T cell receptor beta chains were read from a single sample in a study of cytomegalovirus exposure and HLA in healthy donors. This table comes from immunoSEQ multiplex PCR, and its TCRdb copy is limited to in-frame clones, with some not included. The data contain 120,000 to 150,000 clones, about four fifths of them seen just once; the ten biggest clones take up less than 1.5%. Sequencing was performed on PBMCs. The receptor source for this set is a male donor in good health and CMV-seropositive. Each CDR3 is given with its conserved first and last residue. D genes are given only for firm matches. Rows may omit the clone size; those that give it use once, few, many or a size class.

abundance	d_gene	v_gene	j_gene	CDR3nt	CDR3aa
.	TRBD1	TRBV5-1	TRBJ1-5	TGCGCCAGCAGTGTTGGGACAGCAAATCAGCCCCAGCATTTT	CASSVGTANQPQHF
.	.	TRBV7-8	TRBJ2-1	TGTGCCAGCAGCTTGTCAATGGGGAGTTTCAATGAGCAGTTCTTC	CASSLSMGSFNEQFF
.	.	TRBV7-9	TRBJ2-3	TGTGCCAGCAGCTACGGAGATACGCAGTATTTT	CASSYGDTQYF
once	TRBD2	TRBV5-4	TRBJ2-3	TGTGCCAGCAGCCTGGGACTAGCGGGGGGGGCCTTCACAGATACGCAGTATTTT	CASSLGLAGGAFTDTQYF
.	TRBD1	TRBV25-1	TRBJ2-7	TGTGCCAGCAGTGACCAACCGGGACAGGCCTACGAGCAGTACTTC	CASSDQPGQAYEQYF
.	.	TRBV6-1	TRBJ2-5	TGTGCCAGCAGTGAAGCTGGGGGGGCGGTGAAAGAGACCCAGTACTTC	CASSEAGGAVKETQYF
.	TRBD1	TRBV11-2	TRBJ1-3	TGTGCCAGCGCTGGTGTGACAGGGCAGGTTGGAAACACCATATATTTT	CASAGVTGQVGNTIYF
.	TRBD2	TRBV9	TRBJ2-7	TGTGCCAGCAGCTCCGGACTAGCGGGAGGGCCGGGCGAGCAGTACTTC	CASSSGLAGGPGEQYF
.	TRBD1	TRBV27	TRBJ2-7	TGTGCCAGCAGTTCTAGGACAGGGTCAGAGCAGTACTTC	CASSSRTGSEQYF
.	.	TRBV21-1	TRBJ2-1	TGTGCCAGCAGCATCCGGACAGGGGGGAATGAGCAGTTCTTC	CASSIRTGGNEQFF
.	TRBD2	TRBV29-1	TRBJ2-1	TGCAGCGTTGATCTTCCGGGACTAGCGGGGAATGAGCAGTTCTTC	CSVDLPGLAGNEQFF
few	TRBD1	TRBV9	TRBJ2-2	TGTGCCAGCAGCGACAGGGGGCGGCCTTTCAACACCGGGGAGCTGTTTTTT	CASSDRGRPFNTGELFF
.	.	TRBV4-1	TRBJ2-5	TGCGCCAGCAGCCCCCAGGCGGGTCAAGAGACCCAGTACTTC	CASSPQAGQETQYF
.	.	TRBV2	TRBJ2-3	TGTGCCAGCAGTGAGGGACTCCTCACAGATACGCAGTATTTT	CASSEGLLTDTQYF